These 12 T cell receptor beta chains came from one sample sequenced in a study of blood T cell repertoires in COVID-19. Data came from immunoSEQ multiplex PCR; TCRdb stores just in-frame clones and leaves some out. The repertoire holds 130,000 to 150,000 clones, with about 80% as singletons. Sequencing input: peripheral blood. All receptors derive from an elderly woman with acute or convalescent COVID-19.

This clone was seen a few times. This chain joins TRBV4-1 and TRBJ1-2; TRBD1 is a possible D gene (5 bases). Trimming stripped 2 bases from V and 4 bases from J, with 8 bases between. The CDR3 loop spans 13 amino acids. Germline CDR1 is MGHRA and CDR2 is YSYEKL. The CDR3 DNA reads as TGCGCCAGCAGCCAAACAGGTACCTATGGCTACACCTTC. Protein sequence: CASSQTGTYGYTF.

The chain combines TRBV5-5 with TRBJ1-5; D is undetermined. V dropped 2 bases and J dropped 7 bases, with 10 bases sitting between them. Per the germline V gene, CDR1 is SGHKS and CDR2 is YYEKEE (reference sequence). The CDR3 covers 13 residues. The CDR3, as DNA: TGTGCCAGCAGCTTTCAGGTCGGACAGCCCCAGCATTTT. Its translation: CASSFQVGQPQHF.

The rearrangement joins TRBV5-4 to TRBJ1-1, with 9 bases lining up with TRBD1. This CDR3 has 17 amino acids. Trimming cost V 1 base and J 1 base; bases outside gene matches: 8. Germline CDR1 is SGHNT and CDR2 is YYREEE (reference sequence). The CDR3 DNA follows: TGTGCCAGCAGCTTGAACAGGGGGCGTGGTGGGAACACTGAAGCTTTCTTT. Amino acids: CASSLNRGRGGNTEAFF.

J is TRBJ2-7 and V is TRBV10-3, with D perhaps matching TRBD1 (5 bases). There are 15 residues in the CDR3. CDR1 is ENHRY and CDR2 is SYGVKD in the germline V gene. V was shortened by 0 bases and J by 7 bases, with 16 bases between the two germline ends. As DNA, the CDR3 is TGTGCCATCAGTGAGTCTCAGGGCGCTTTGGGGGAGCAGTACTTC. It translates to CAISESQGALGEQYF.

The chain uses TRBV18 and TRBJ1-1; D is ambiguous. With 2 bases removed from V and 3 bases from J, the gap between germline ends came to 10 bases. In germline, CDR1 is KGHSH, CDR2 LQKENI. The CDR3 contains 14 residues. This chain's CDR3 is CASSPESGDTEAFF. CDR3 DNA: TGTGCCAGCTCACCAGAGAGTGGAGACACTGAAGCTTTCTTT.

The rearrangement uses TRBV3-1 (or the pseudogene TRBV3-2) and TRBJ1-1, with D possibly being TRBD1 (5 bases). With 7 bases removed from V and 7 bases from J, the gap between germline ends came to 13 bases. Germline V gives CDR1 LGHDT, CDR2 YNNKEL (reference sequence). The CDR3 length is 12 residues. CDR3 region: CASTARGFEAFF. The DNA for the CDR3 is TGTGCCAGCACCGCGCGGGGCTTTGAAGCTTTCTTT.

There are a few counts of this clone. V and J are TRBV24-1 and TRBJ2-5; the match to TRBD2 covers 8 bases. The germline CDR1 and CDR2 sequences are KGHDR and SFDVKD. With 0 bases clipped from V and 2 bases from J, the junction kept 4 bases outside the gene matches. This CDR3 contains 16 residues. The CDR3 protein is CATSDLSASGQETQYF. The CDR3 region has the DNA TGTGCCACCAGTGATTTGTCGGCTAGCGGGCAAGAGACCCAGTACTTC.

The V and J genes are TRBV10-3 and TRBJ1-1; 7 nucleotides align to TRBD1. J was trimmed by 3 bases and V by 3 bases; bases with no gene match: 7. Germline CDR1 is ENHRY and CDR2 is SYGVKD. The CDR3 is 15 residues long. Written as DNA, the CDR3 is TGTGCCATCAGTGAACGACAGGGTGGGGACACTGAAGCTTTCTTT. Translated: CAISERQGGDTEAFF.

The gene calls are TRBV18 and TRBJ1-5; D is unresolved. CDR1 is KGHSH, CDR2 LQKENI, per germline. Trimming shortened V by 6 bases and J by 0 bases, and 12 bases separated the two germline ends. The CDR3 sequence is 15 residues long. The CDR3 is CASSREQLSNQPQHF. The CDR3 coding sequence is TGTGCCAGCTCCCGGGAACAGCTTAGCAATCAGCCCCAGCATTTT.

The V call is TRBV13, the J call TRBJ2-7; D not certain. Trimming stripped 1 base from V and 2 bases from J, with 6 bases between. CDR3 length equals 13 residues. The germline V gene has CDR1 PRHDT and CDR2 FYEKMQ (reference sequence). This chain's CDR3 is CASSLESTYEQYF. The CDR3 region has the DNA TGTGCCAGCAGCTTAGAGAGTACCTACGAGCAGTACTTC.

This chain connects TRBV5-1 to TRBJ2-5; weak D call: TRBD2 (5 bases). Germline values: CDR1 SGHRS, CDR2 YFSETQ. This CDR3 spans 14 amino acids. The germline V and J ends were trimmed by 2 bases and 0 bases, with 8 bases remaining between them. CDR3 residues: CASSFQADQETQYF. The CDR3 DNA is TGCGCCAGCAGCTTCCAAGCGGACCAAGAGACCCAGTACTTC.

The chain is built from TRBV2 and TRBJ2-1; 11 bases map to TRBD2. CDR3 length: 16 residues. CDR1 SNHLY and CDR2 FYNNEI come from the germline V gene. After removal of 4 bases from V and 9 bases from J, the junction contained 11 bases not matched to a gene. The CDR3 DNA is TGTGCCAGCAGTGGGGATAGCGGGGGGGCTGGTGGTGAGCAGTTCTTC. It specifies CASSGDSGGAGGEQFF.